What follows are 9 T cell receptor beta chains derived from one specimen sequenced in a study of CD8 T cells in ankylosing spondylitis. Each CDR3 protein gets one entry after TCRdb re-called the 5' RACE reads with MiXCR. This repertoire shows more than 95,000 distinct CDR3 sequences, about 8.5% found once; its top ten account for nearly 10%. The sample was blood, either unsorted or a sorted T cell fraction (not recorded which). These receptors came from a male donor with ankylosing spondylitis or in good health (not recorded which).

The chain combines TRBV12-3 or TRBV12-4 with TRBJ2-1; 11 positions match TRBD2. Trimming cost V 1 base and J 7 bases; bases outside gene matches: 6. The CDR3 has 16 amino acids. The CDR3 protein is CASSLVKSSGRNEQFF. As DNA, the CDR3 is TGTGCCAGCAGTTTAGTAAAATCTAGCGGGAGGAATGAGCAGTTCTTC.

Ten or more counts support this clonotype. The chain is built from TRBV6-5 and TRBJ1-5, with D uncertain. Germline assignment: CDR1 MNHEY and CDR2 SVGAGI. The ends were cut back, 3 bases at V and 0 bases at J, with 3 bases in the middle. This CDR3 is built from 13 residues. The CDR3 is CASSYSSNQPQHF. The CDR3, as DNA: TGTGCCAGCAGTTATAGTAGCAATCAGCCCCAGCATTTT.

This clonotype was seen many times. The J gene is TRBJ2-7, the V gene TRBV10-3, with 10 bases identical to TRBD2. CDR1 is ENHRY and CDR2 is SYGVKD in the germline V gene. V lost 10 bases to trimming and J lost 5 bases; unmatched junction nucleotides: 11. This CDR3 comprises 14 residues. In DNA form, the CDR3 reads TGTGCCACCGGAGCGGGAGGGCAGTATAACGAGCAGTACTTC. Translation: CATGAGGQYNEQYF.

This clonotype occurred many times. V and J are TRBV11-3 and TRBJ2-3; TRBD1 aligns across 11 bases. V shed 4 bases, J shed 3 bases, and the junction held 9 bases outside the gene matches. Germline V gives CDR1 SGHNT, CDR2 YENEEA. The CDR3 consists of 17 residues. The CDR3 DNA is TGTGCCAGCAGCTCCGGGACAGGGGGGCCTGGGACAGATACGCAGTATTTT. Protein product: CASSSGTGGPGTDTQYF.

This clonotype was detected many times. This chain joins TRBV10-1 and TRBJ2-2; 8 bases map to TRBD1. The CDR3 spans 17 residues. The germline gives CDR1 WNHNN, CDR2 SYGVQD (reference sequence). J was trimmed by 3 bases and V by 6 bases; bases with no gene match: 12. For the CDR3, the DNA is TGCGCCAGCAGGATACACAGGGGGACGTATGACACCGGGGAGCTGTTTTTT. This translates into CASRIHRGTYDTGELFF.

This clonotype was recorded at least ten times. The chain carries TRBV20-1 and TRBJ1-1, with 9 bases that match TRBD1. CDR1 DFQATT and CDR2 SNEGSKA come from the germline V gene (reference sequence). The CDR3 is 15 residues long. J gave up 3 bases and V 2 bases, and 7 bases lay outside the gene matches. The CDR3 bases are TGCAGTGCTAGAAGGGGACAGGGAAGCTACACTGAAGCTTTCTTT. Residues: CSARRGQGSYTEAFF.

Many counts were recorded for this clonotype. The chain recombines TRBV9 with TRBJ1-6; maybe TRBD1 (6 bases). The CDR3 is 16 residues long. The V end lost 4 bases, the J end lost 8 bases, and 19 bases lay between the germline ends. CDR1 is SGDLS and CDR2 is YYNGEE in the germline V gene. CDR3 sequence reads: CASSRGGIDRDSPLHF. DNA for the CDR3: TGTGCCAGCAGCAGAGGGGGGATTGATCGAGATTCACCCCTCCACTTT.

This clonotype showed up many times. This chain links TRBV20-1 with TRBJ2-7, with D maybe TRBD1 (5 bases). The CDR3 is 11 residues long. Trimming left V 6 bases short and J 2 bases short, with 8 bases between. Germline values: CDR1 DFQATT, CDR2 SNEGSKA (reference sequence). CDR3: CSAGVTYEQYF. The CDR3 DNA reads TGCAGTGCAGGGGTGACCTACGAGCAGTACTTC.

This clonotype appeared many times. The chain recombines TRBV12-3 or TRBV12-4 with TRBJ2-3, with TRBD2 matching 11 bases. The trim removed 7 bases at V and 2 bases at J, leaving 8 bases unmatched. The CDR3 sequence is 16 residues long. The CDR3 nucleotides are TGTGCCAGCACCGTTACTAGCGGGGGTTTCACAGATACGCAGTATTTT. Translation gives CASTVTSGGFTDTQYF.